A single sample is the source of the 24 T cell receptor beta chains below, sequenced in a study of molecular identifiers for immune sequencing clone quantification. TCRdb passed the PCR reads through MiXCR, listing each CDR3 protein once. In the table there are 490,000 or so distinct CDR3 sequences, over 20% of which are singletons. The sequenced sample consisted of naive CD8+ T cells from blood, with Jurkat cell RNA spiked in. The subset: FACS-sorted CD8+CD4-CCR7+CD45RA+ naive T cells. The receptors here all came from a human donor in good health. Some libraries in this study had Jurkat cell RNA spiked in.

The chain uses TRBV30 and TRBJ2-7; 9 nucleotides align to TRBD1. With 3 bases clipped from V and 6 bases from J, the junction kept 9 bases outside the gene matches. The CDR3 is 14 residues long. Germline CDR1 and CDR2: GTSNPN and SVGIG (reference sequence). The CDR3 protein is CAWSSATGGFEQYF. The DNA for the CDR3 is TGTGCCTGGAGCTCCGCGACAGGGGGGTTCGAGCAGTACTTC.

This clonotype was picked up many times. V and J are TRBV20-1 and TRBJ2-7, with D perhaps being TRBD1 or TRBD2 (5 bases each). CDR1 and CDR2 (germline): DFQATT, SNEGSKA (reference sequence). This CDR3 region has 13 residues. The ends were cut back, 5 bases at V and 4 bases at J, with 15 bases in the middle. CDR3 sequence (DNA): TGCAGTGCTCGGGCGGGCAGGGTGTACGAGCAGTACTTC. It is translated as CSARAGRVYEQYF.

This clonotype was detected once. A much larger clone lies a single base off, so this may be a read error. The chain is built from TRBV6-2 or TRBV6-3 and TRBJ2-5, with TRBD2 identical over 7 bases. There are 13 residues in the CDR3. Per germline, CDR1 MNHEY and CDR2 SVGEGT. DNA for the CDR3: TGTGCCAGCAAGAAGGGAGGGGAGAAGACCCAGCACTTC. As protein: CASKKGGEKTQHF.

J is TRBJ1-6 and V is TRBV20-1; possible D gene TRBD1, 6 bases. The CDR3 length is 17 residues. Trimming left V 3 bases short and J 6 bases short, with 21 bases between. The germline V gene has CDR1 DFQATT and CDR2 SNEGSKA (reference sequence). CDR3 in amino acids: CSASLFSGGAGNSPLHF. The CDR3 DNA is TGCAGTGCTAGTTTATTTTCGGGGGGCGCGGGTAATTCACCCCTCCACTTT.

In regard to this clonotype: Being one base from a much bigger clone, this may be a read error. The rearrangement links TRBV5-3 to TRBJ1-5, with D possibly being TRBD1 (5 bases). Being an ORF, TRBV5-3 has a function that is uncertain. CDR3 length: 15 residues. Trimming pared 8 bases from V and 6 bases from J, leaving 21 bases between. The CDR3 reads CASRLRDGPLQPQHF. CDR3 bases: TGTGCCAGCCGCTTACGGGACGGCCCTCTTCAGCCCCAGCATTTT.

This clonotype was counted at least ten times. V usage is TRBV20-1 and J usage is TRBJ2-3; 7 bases match TRBD1. Per the germline V gene, CDR1 is DFQATT and CDR2 is SNEGSKA (reference sequence). The V segment lost 5 bases and the J segment 3 bases; nucleotides outside the gene matches: 5. CDR3 length: 13 residues. As DNA, the CDR3 is TGCAGTGCTCCCAGGGGGTGGACAGATACGCAGTATTTT. Translating gives CSAPRGWTDTQYF.

V usage is TRBV20-1 and J usage is TRBJ2-3; D possibly matches TRBD1 or TRBD2 (5 bases each). CDR1 is DFQATT, CDR2 SNEGSKA, per germline (reference sequence). There are 16 residues in the CDR3. V dropped 4 bases and J dropped 2 bases, with 19 bases sitting between them. The DNA for the CDR3 is TGCAGTGCTAAAGACACGCCTGGGGACCCCACAGATACGCAGTATTTT. Its translation: CSAKDTPGDPTDTQYF.

Only a few counts were recorded for this clonotype. This chain links TRBV30 with TRBJ2-7; unclear D gene. Trimming shortened V by 4 bases and J by 3 bases, and 16 bases separated the two germline ends. Germline V lookup: CDR1 GTSNPN, CDR2 SVGIG (reference sequence). The CDR3 covers 14 residues. The CDR3 nucleotides read TGTGCCTGGACCGAACCAGGCGTGATCTACGAGCAGTACTTC. Encoded protein: CAWTEPGVIYEQYF.

This clonotype was counted many times. The rearrangement uses TRBV5-4 and TRBJ2-7; TRBD2 might be the D (5 bases). V dropped 1 base and J dropped 6 bases, with 17 bases sitting between them. Germline CDR1 SGHNT, CDR2 YYREEE (reference sequence). This CDR3 is built from 15 residues. CDR3 bases: TGTGCCAGCAGCTTGTTAGGGAGTTCGCCGCCCGAGCAGTACTTC. The encoded protein is CASSLLGSSPPEQYF.

This clonotype was recorded many times. The chain joins TRBV4-1 to TRBJ2-2; D may match TRBD1 or TRBD2 (6 bases each). This CDR3 comprises 17 residues. The V and J ends lost 0 bases and 5 bases respectively, with 16 bases between them. Germline assignment: CDR1 MGHRA and CDR2 YSYEKL. Written as DNA, the CDR3 is TGCGCCAGCAGCCAAGATTGGATCCAGGGGAGGACCGGGGAGCTGTTTTTT. It translates to CASSQDWIQGRTGELFF.

This clonotype was picked up a small number of times. The chain joins TRBV27 to TRBJ2-7; 7 bases align to TRBD1. CDR1 is MNHEY, CDR2 SMNVEV, per germline (reference sequence). J was trimmed by 4 bases and V by 6 bases; bases with no gene match: 12. This CDR3 region has 15 residues. The DNA for the CDR3 is TGTGCCAGCAGGCAGGGACAGTGGCCCAGGTACGAGCAGTACTTC. It specifies CASRQGQWPRYEQYF.

This clonotype was counted ten times or more. The chain carries TRBV28 and TRBJ1-6, with TRBD1 matching over 7 bases. Looked up from germline, CDR1 is MDHEN and CDR2 is SYDVKM. V shed 10 bases, J shed 8 bases, and the junction held 8 bases outside the gene matches. This CDR3 is built from 13 residues. DNA of the CDR3: TGTGCCAACCAAACAGGGGATTATTCACCCCTCCACTTT. It specifies CANQTGDYSPLHF.

Details on this clonotype: A much larger clone lies one base from this, so it may be a read error. This chain uses TRBV30 with TRBJ1-4; D not certain. Germline V gene lookup returns CDR1 GTSNPN and CDR2 SVGIG (reference sequence). CDR3 length: 15 amino acids. CDR3 sequence reads: CAWSDSGDVNEKLLF. CDR3 nucleotides: TGTGCCTGGAGTGACTCCGGGGATGTTAATGAAAAACTGCTTTTT.

The CDR3 DNA is TGTGCCTGGAGTGCGGGGGGGGGCACAGATACGCAGTATTTT. It codes for CAWSAGGGTDTQYF. The chain combines TRBV30 with TRBJ2-3, with 8 bases aligning to TRBD2. The germline V gene encodes CDR1 GTSNPN and CDR2 SVGIG (reference sequence). V lost 1 base, J lost 1 base, and 1 base stayed unmatched. This CDR3 has 14 residues.

The chain joins TRBV2 to TRBJ2-4, with a possible D match to TRBD2 (6 bases). V was cut by 3 bases and J by 0 bases, with 15 bases left in between. The germline V gene encodes CDR1 SNHLY and CDR2 FYNNEI. The CDR3 spans 17 residues. CDR3 DNA: TGTGCCAGCAGTGACGGGTGGGCGGGATCAGCCAAAAACATTCAGTACTTC. It is translated as CASSDGWAGSAKNIQYF.

This clonotype was seen ten or more times. CDR3 nucleotide sequence: TGCAGTGCTAGAGATTTCGGGGAGAGGTACGAGCAGTACTTC. Protein product: CSARDFGERYEQYF. This chain joins TRBV20-1 and TRBJ2-7, with a weak D call TRBD2 (5 bases). The ends were cut back, 0 bases at V and 4 bases at J, with 13 bases in the middle. CDR3 length: 14 amino acids. Germline CDR1 and CDR2: DFQATT and SNEGSKA (reference sequence).

V usage is TRBV28 and J usage is TRBJ2-7, with D possibly being TRBD2 (5 bases). Germline V lookup: CDR1 MDHEN, CDR2 SYDVKM. CDR3 length: 16 amino acids. Trimming cost V 3 bases and J 2 bases, with 17 bases left between them. The CDR3: CASSLVGSGMTYEQYF. CDR3 in DNA: TGTGCCAGCAGTTTGGTTGGGAGCGGAATGACCTACGAGCAGTACTTC.

This clonotype was counted between two and nine times. This chain uses TRBV29-1 with TRBJ2-2; perhaps TRBD2 as D (5 bases). Germline CDR1 and CDR2: SQVTM and ANQGSEA. The ends were cut back, 6 bases at V and 4 bases at J, with 15 bases in the middle. The CDR3 runs to 14 residues. The chain's CDR3 is CSVGSDRGTGELFF. In DNA, the CDR3 is TGCAGCGTAGGGTCTGACCGGGGCACCGGGGAGCTGTTTTTT.

This clonotype was observed a handful of times. The CDR3 spells CAWRLGLAGRDTQYF. The CDR3, as DNA: TGTGCCTGGAGGCTGGGACTAGCGGGCAGGGATACGCAGTATTTT. The rearrangement links TRBV30 to TRBJ2-3; 12 bases agree with TRBD2. CDR3 length: 15 amino acids. Unmatched junction bases numbered 7, after V lost 3 bases and J lost 6 bases. CDR1 and CDR2 from the germline V gene are GTSNPN and SVGIG (reference sequence).

The sample holds many counts of this clonotype. The J gene is TRBJ2-3, the V gene TRBV28; 8 bases agree with TRBD2. The CDR3 consists of 16 residues. The trim removed 0 bases at V and 8 bases at J, leaving 10 bases unmatched. In germline, CDR1 is MDHEN, CDR2 SYDVKM. CDR3 in amino acids: CASSLWSEGLEVTQYF. The DNA of the CDR3 is TGTGCCAGCAGTTTATGGTCGGAGGGACTAGAGGTTACGCAGTATTTT.

This sequence joins TRBV6-1 and TRBJ1-1; TRBD1 is a possible D gene (5 bases). Trimming left V 3 bases short and J 8 bases short, with 16 bases between. Germline CDR1 reads MNHNS; CDR2 reads SASEGT. The CDR3 contains 14 residues. The CDR3 nucleotides read TGTGCCAGCAGTGATATAGGGGCAGGCCAAGAAGCTTTCTTT. It encodes CASSDIGAGQEAFF.

The CDR3: CASRGEGAYEQYF. As DNA, the CDR3 is TGTGCCAGCAGGGGGGAGGGGGCCTACGAGCAGTACTTC. This rearrangement joins TRBV6-1 to TRBJ2-7; TRBD2 is a possible D gene (7 bases). V was cut by 6 bases and J by 2 bases, with 11 bases left in between. The CDR3 is 13 amino acids. Germline V gives CDR1 MNHNS, CDR2 SASEGT.

The chain uses TRBV12-3 or TRBV12-4 and TRBJ2-7; TRBD1 is a possible D gene (5 bases). The CDR3 has 15 amino acids. Trimming took 5 bases from V and 0 from J, leaving 14 bases between them. CDR3 nucleotides: TGTGCCAGCAGTATGGACATTTCGCACTCCTACGAGCAGTACTTC. This codes for CASSMDISHSYEQYF.

This clonotype was seen ten or more times. The rearrangement uses TRBV29-1 and TRBJ2-7; 10 nucleotides align to TRBD1. The CDR3 runs to 14 residues. CDR1 and CDR2 from the germline V gene are SQVTM and ANQGSEA. The V and J ends lost 6 bases and 0 bases, in that order; junction bases with no gene match: 5. DNA for the CDR3: TGCAGCGTCGTGGGACAGGGGATCTCCTACGAGCAGTACTTC. It encodes CSVVGQGISYEQYF.